Shown below are 26 T cell receptor beta chains from a single sample sequenced in a study of T cell clonality in common variable immunodeficiency. Whole-study results and caveats: In common variable immunodeficiency, TCR beta chains reportedly carried fewer deletions and N-nucleotide insertions.

For these receptors, no antigen is known. Method: immunoSEQ multiplex PCR; TCRdb's copy keeps in-frame clones and lacks some. Singletons are absent from the sample, which has 25,000 or so clones. The sequencing input was peripheral blood mononuclear cells. These receptors came from a human donor with common variable immunodeficiency.

This clone was found a few times. Sequencing ends 3 residues short of the CDR3 end; the germline J gene provides the rest. The gene calls are TRBV30 and TRBJ1-5, with 11 bases lining up with TRBD1. V was pared by 1 base and J by 7 bases, with 3 bases of the junction left unmatched. CDR3 length equals 14 residues. CDR1 and CDR2 from the germline V gene are GTSNPN and SVGIG (reference sequence). The CDR3 bases that were read are TGTGCCTGGAGTGGGACAGGGGGCGGGCAGCCC. This sequence encodes CAWSGTGGGQP. The entire CDR3 sequence reads CAWSGTGGGQPQHF. Full variable domain (outside the CDR3, taken from reference TRBV30 and TRBJ1-5): SQTIHQWPATLVQPVGSPLSLECTVEGTSNPNLYWYRQAAGRGLQLLFYSVGIGQISSEVPQNLSASRPQDRQFILSSKKLLLSDSGFYLCAWSGTGGGQPQHFGDGTRLSIL.

The sample holds many counts of this clone. The read comes to an end 3 residues before the CDR3 does, leaving the germline J gene to fill in the end. This sequence joins TRBV2 and TRBJ2-1, with 11 nucleotides matching TRBD1. The germline V gene encodes CDR1 SNHLY and CDR2 FYNNEI. V was pared by 4 bases and J by 4 bases, with 3 bases of the junction left unmatched. This CDR3 comprises 15 residues. The sequenced part of the CDR3 DNA is TGTGCCAGCAGTGCCGGGACAGGGGGATACAATGAG. Protein product: CASSAGTGGYNE. The full CDR3 protein is CASSAGTGGYNEQFF.

This clone was counted a few times. The read falls 3 residues short of the CDR3 end, and the missing part is taken from the germline J gene. The chain employs TRBV18 and TRBJ1-2; no firm D call. This CDR3 region has 14 residues. The germline V gene encodes CDR1 KGHSH and CDR2 LQKENI. This CDR3 reads CASSVNGGAVGYTF. Partial CDR3 DNA: TGTGCCAGCTCCGTCAACGGCGGCGCAGTAGGC.

In the case of this clone: The CDR3 end falls 3 residues outside the read, so it is completed with the germline J gene. The rearrangement joins TRBV6-1 to TRBJ1-1, with D perhaps TRBD1 (6 bases). Germline values: CDR1 MNHNS, CDR2 SASEGT. Trimming took off 4 bases at V and 5 bases at J, with 14 bases between the two ends. The CDR3 is 14 residues long. The DNA read from the CDR3 is TGTGCCAGCAGTGCTTCCAGGGGTAGGACTGAA. Residues: CASSASRGRTE. The CDR3 in its entirety is CASSASRGRTEAFF.

This clone has only a few counts. The CDR3 goes on 3 residues after the read ends, and that part is filled in from the germline J gene. The rearrangement links TRBV2 to TRBJ1-5; TRBD1 is a possible D gene (5 bases). CDR1 SNHLY and CDR2 FYNNEI come from the germline V gene. The CDR3 totals 15 residues. V dropped 3 bases and J dropped 6 bases, with 15 bases sitting between them. This CDR3 is CASSEVAGGSQPQHF. Incomplete CDR3 DNA: TGTGCCAGCAGTGAGGTAGCGGGGGGGAGTCAGCCC.

This clone has at least ten counts. The missing CDR3 end, 3 residues past where the read stops, is filled in from the germline J gene. This chain links TRBV19 with TRBJ2-7, with no clear D. The V and J ends lost 3 bases and 0 bases respectively, with 12 bases between them. The CDR3 extends over 15 amino acids. Germline V gives CDR1 LNHDA, CDR2 SQIVND (reference sequence). The CDR3 sequence is CASSITPASSYEQYF. CDR3 DNA (partial): TGTGCCAGTAGTATCACCCCTGCGAGCTCCTACGAG.

On this clone: Sequencing ends 3 residues short of the CDR3 end; the germline J gene provides the rest. J is TRBJ1-2 and V is TRBV2; TRBD1 is a possible D gene (6 bases). Germline-derived CDR1 and CDR2 are SNHLY and FYNNEI. The V and J ends lost 7 bases and 2 bases respectively, with 11 bases between them. The CDR3 has 13 residues. The sequenced CDR3 bases are TGTGCCAGCACTCCAGGGGAGAACTATGGC. Translated: CASTPGENYG. The entire CDR3 protein reads CASTPGENYGYTF.

This clone was seen many times. The missing CDR3 end, 3 residues past where the read stops, is filled in from the germline J gene. J is TRBJ1-1 and V is TRBV29-1; unclear D gene. The CDR3 sequence is 12 residues long. Trimming left V 5 bases short and J 3 bases short, with 10 bases between. From germline, CDR1 is SQVTM and CDR2 ANQGSEA. The DNA read from the CDR3 is TGCAGCGTTCTCGGGGTGTACACTGAA. Translated: CSVLGVYTE. The CDR3 in its entirety is CSVLGVYTEAFF.

This clone showed up many times. The CDR3 is cut off 3 residues early in the read; its end comes from the germline J gene. The rearrangement uses TRBV6-1 and TRBJ2-7, with a tentative D call TRBD1 (5 bases). There are 14 residues in the CDR3. V lost 4 bases, J lost 0 bases, and 10 bases lay in between. CDR1 is MNHNS, CDR2 SASEGT, per germline. CDR3 DNA, as far as it was read: TGTGCCAGCAGTGGCAAAGGGGTCTCCTACGAG. This translates into CASSGKGVSYE. The whole CDR3 sequence is CASSGKGVSYEQYF.

Points on this clone: Read sequence stops 3 residues before the CDR3 end, and the germline J gene provides the missing end. The chain carries TRBV30 and TRBJ2-7; the match to TRBD1 covers 7 bases. Germline loops: CDR1 GTSNPN, CDR2 SVGIG (reference sequence). The length of the CDR3 is 15 residues. The ends lost 4 bases at V and 3 bases at J; junction bases unmatched: 12. The sequenced CDR3 bases are TGTGCCTGGACCTCACCCTCGGGACAGTTCTACGAG. This encodes CAWTSPSGQFYE. Given in full, the CDR3 is CAWTSPSGQFYEQYF.

This clone was seen more than once but under ten times. The read is 3 residues too short to cover the CDR3 end, so that end is filled in from the germline J gene. This chain connects TRBV19 to TRBJ1-4; 10 positions agree with TRBD1. This CDR3 is built from 14 residues. J was trimmed by 5 bases and V by 7 bases; bases with no gene match: 4. CDR1 and CDR2 from the germline V gene are LNHDA and SQIVND (reference sequence). The CDR3 sequence: CASTWGQGNEKLFF. The DNA read from the CDR3 is TGTGCCAGTACTTGGGGACAGGGGAATGAAAAA.

The table lists this clone with many counts. The read halts 3 residues ahead of the CDR3 end, with the missing end drawn from the germline J gene. The chain employs TRBV7-9 and TRBJ1-1; tentatively, D is TRBD1 (5 bases). CDR3 length: 12 residues. Germline CDR1 reads SEHNR; CDR2 reads FQNEAQ (reference sequence). The CDR3: CASSLEQGTAFF. Incomplete CDR3 DNA: TGTGCCAGCAGCTTAGAGCAGGGCACG.

This clone has at least ten counts. The read gets to within 3 residues of the CDR3 end, and the germline J gene fills in the rest. The chain links TRBV19 to TRBJ2-7; 12 nucleotides match TRBD2. Germline-derived CDR1 and CDR2 are LNHDA and SQIVND (reference sequence). J lost 4 bases, V lost 4 bases, and 14 bases had no gene match. The CDR3 sequence is 18 residues long. CDR3 region: CASSTGQLAGGPGYEQYF. CDR3 DNA, as far as it was read: TGTGCCAGTAGTACCGGACAGCTAGCGGGAGGGCCGGGTTACGAG.

Notes on this clone: The read ends 3 residues early relative to the CDR3; the germline J gene fills the gap. J is TRBJ2-2 and V is TRBV19; 13 nucleotides line up with TRBD2. This CDR3 has 15 residues. Germline assignment: CDR1 LNHDA and CDR2 SQIVND (reference sequence). V gave up 4 bases and J gave up 4 bases; unmatched junction bases: 0. The DNA read from the CDR3 is TGTGCCAGTAGTAGGACTAGCGGGGGCACCGGGGAG. This translates into CASSRTSGGTGE. In full, the CDR3 reads CASSRTSGGTGELFF. Looking up the rest from reference TRBV19 and TRBJ2-2 gives the full variable domain: DGGITQSPKYLFRKEGQNVTLSCEQNLNHDAMYWYRQDPGQGLRLIYYSQIVNDFQKGDIAEGYSVSREKKESFPLTVTSAQKNPTAFYLCASSRTSGGTGELFFGEGSRLTVL.

Ten or more counts support this clone. The sequenced part of the CDR3 DNA is TGTGCCAGCTCACCATCCGGGACTAGCGGGAGCCACTCCTACGAG. Translation: CASSPSGTSGSHSYE. The complete CDR3 sequence is CASSPSGTSGSHSYEQYF. The rearrangement joins TRBV18 to TRBJ2-7; 14 bases agree with TRBD2. The sequence runs out 3 residues before the end of the CDR3; the remainder is reconstructed from the germline J gene. Per germline, CDR1 KGHSH and CDR2 LQKENI. The CDR3 is made up of 18 amino acids. Germline trimming cut 2 bases from V and 0 bases from J; bases unmatched to any gene: 6.

A remark on this clone: The CDR3 end falls 3 residues outside the read, so it is completed with the germline J gene. This chain uses TRBV2 with TRBJ2-7; the D is unclear. The germline gives CDR1 SNHLY, CDR2 FYNNEI. CDR3 length: 13 residues. V lost 10 bases and J 2 bases, leaving 15 bases between the germline ends. The CDR3 DNA, read in part, is TGTGCCAACCCTTCGACTGACCCCTACGAG. Amino acids: CANPSTDPYE. The CDR3 reads in full as CANPSTDPYEQYF.

In this sample, this clone turned up many times. The read comes to an end 3 residues before the CDR3 does, leaving the germline J gene to fill in the end. The rearrangement joins TRBV29-1 to TRBJ2-1; D possibly corresponds to TRBD2 (5 bases). CDR3 size: 13 residues. The V gene lost 7 bases and the J gene lost 6 bases, with 16 bases spanning the gap. CDR1 and CDR2 (germline): SQVTM, ANQGSEA. The covered CDR3 bases are TGCAGCGGTGACCAAGCGGTGGCCAATGAG. Residues: CSGDQAVANE. The complete CDR3 sequence is CSGDQAVANEQFF.

This clone appeared many times. The missing CDR3 end, 3 residues past where the read stops, is filled in from the germline J gene. The chain combines TRBV2 with TRBJ2-5, with TRBD1 as a possible D gene (6 bases). This CDR3 has 13 amino acids. Between the trimmed V and J ends, which lost 7 bases and 5 bases, there was a span of 14 bases. Germline loops: CDR1 SNHLY, CDR2 FYNNEI. The covered CDR3 bases are TGTGCCAGCATTAGGGGGATCATGGAGACC. Residues: CASIRGIMET. The complete CDR3 reads CASIRGIMETQYF.

This clone showed up many times. The read is 3 residues too short to cover the CDR3 end, so that end is filled in from the germline J gene. The rearrangement joins TRBV7-9 to TRBJ2-7; D tentatively fits TRBD1 or TRBD2 (7 bases each). Germline V gives CDR1 SEHNR, CDR2 FQNEAQ (reference sequence). The CDR3 runs 15 residues. V was trimmed by 5 bases and J by 3 bases, leaving 17 bases between them. The CDR3 bases that were read are TGTGCCAGCAGCCAGGGGAGGGGGCCCCACTACGAG. Its protein is CASSQGRGPHYE. The full CDR3 is CASSQGRGPHYEQYF. The variable domain in full, with the rest retrieved from reference TRBV7-9 and TRBJ2-7, is DTGVSQNPRHKITKRGQNVTFRCDPISEHNRLYWYRQTLGQGPEFLTYFQNEAQLEKSRLLSDRFSAERPKGSFSTLEIQRTEQGDSAMYLCASSQGRGPHYEQYFGPGTRLTVT.

This clone has only a few counts. The sequenced fragment ends 3 residues before the CDR3 boundary, so the rest is inferred from the germline J gene. J is TRBJ2-5 and V is TRBV29-1, with 15 bases identical to TRBD2. The trim removed 7 bases at V and 2 bases at J, leaving 2 bases unmatched. The CDR3 covers 14 residues. Germline lookup yields CDR1 SQVTM and CDR2 ANQGSEA. The DNA read from the CDR3 is TGCAGCGCCGGACTAGCGGGAGGGCAAGAGACC. This codes for CSAGLAGGQET. The CDR3 in its entirety is CSAGLAGGQETQYF.

Of note for this clone: The DNA ends 3 residues before the CDR3 does, and the rest of the CDR3 is filled in from the germline J gene. The chain carries TRBV2 and TRBJ2-5, with TRBD2 as a possible D gene (5 bases). Germline CDR1 is SNHLY and CDR2 is FYNNEI. The CDR3 is 14 residues long. V was clipped by 6 bases and J by 7 bases, with 18 bases between them. CDR3 DNA (partial): TGTGCCAGCAGCGGCCCCAGGAATGGAGGGACC. The encoded protein is CASSGPRNGGT. The whole CDR3 sequence reads CASSGPRNGGTQYF.

This clone was counted at least ten times. The DNA ends 3 residues before the CDR3 does, and the rest of the CDR3 is filled in from the germline J gene. This chain uses TRBV20-1 with TRBJ1-2; a possible D gene is TRBD1 (6 bases). This CDR3 contains 15 residues. Germline lookup yields CDR1 DFQATT and CDR2 SNEGSKA (reference sequence). The sequenced part of the CDR3 DNA is TGCAGTGCCCGGCCTCCGGGACACCCGTTAGGGGGC. Translation gives CSARPPGHPLGG. The complete CDR3 reads CSARPPGHPLGGYTF.

This clone was recorded at least ten times. The read stops 3 residues short of the end of the CDR3; the missing end is completed from the germline J gene. J is TRBJ2-7 and V is TRBV18; 7 positions agree with TRBD1. Germline-derived CDR1 and CDR2 are KGHSH and LQKENI. CDR3 length equals 15 residues. Trimming removed 6 bases from V and 0 bases from J; junction bases left unmatched: 8. The CDR3: CASSNRQGTSYEQYF. The DNA read from the CDR3 is TGTGCCAGCTCTAATAGACAGGGTACCTCCTACGAG.

The table lists this clone with a few counts. The observed sequence ends 3 residues before the CDR3 terminus, with the missing tail filled in from the germline J gene. The rearrangement joins TRBV30 to TRBJ1-2; D is uncertain. Trimming shortened V by 5 bases and J by 4 bases, and 20 bases separated the two germline ends. The CDR3 length is 15 residues. CDR1 and CDR2 (germline): GTSNPN, SVGIG (reference sequence). The CDR3 region is CAWGGELGALYGYTF. The covered CDR3 bases are TGTGCCTGGGGCGGGGAGTTGGGCGCTCTCTATGGC.

Concerning this clone itself: The CDR3 end is not reached by the read, which stops 3 residues before it; the germline J gene fills it in. The chain carries TRBV19 and TRBJ2-1, with 10 bases that match TRBD2. The CDR3 sequence is 16 residues long. Germline V gene data show CDR1 as LNHDA and CDR2 as SQIVND (reference sequence). J was trimmed by 6 bases and V by 4 bases; bases with no gene match: 9. This chain's CDR3 is CASSNLAGGRSNEQFF. Partial CDR3 DNA: TGTGCCAGTAGTAATTTAGCGGGGGGCCGGAGCAATGAG.

This clone occurred many times. CDR3 DNA, as far as it was read: TGTGCCTGGAGTCCGTTCGTAGCGGGATTCACAGATACG. Translated, it gives CAWSPFVAGFTDT. The whole CDR3 region reads CAWSPFVAGFTDTQYF. The chain joins TRBV30 to TRBJ2-3; 8 bases match TRBD2. The read ends 3 residues shy of where the CDR3 ends; the end is completed using the germline J gene. The CDR3 spans 16 residues. Germline assignment: CDR1 GTSNPN and CDR2 SVGIG (reference sequence). V lost 2 bases to trimming and J lost 2 bases; unmatched junction nucleotides: 9.